Following are 30 T cell receptor beta chains from one sample sequenced in a study of T cell repertoires in cytomegalovirus infection. TCRdb re-analysed the reads in MiXCR, keeping a single row per CDR3 protein. The sample lists about 490,000 distinct CDR3 sequences, about 30% occurring once. Material: PBMCs. The receptors stem from a human donor in good health (CMV status not recorded). Some clones in this sample may be carry-over from other donors' samples.

CDR3 in amino acids: CASSFSETSYEQYF. The DNA of the CDR3 is TGTGCCAGCAGTTTTTCCGAGACTTCCTACGAGCAGTACTTC. The chain has TRBV12-3 or TRBV12-4 and TRBJ2-7; D gene uncertain. The V and J ends lost 3 bases and 1 base respectively, with 10 bases between them. The CDR3 covers 14 residues.

This sequence joins TRBV24-1 and TRBJ2-4; 13 nucleotides match TRBD2. CDR1 and CDR2 from the germline V gene are KGHDR and SFDVKD. V dropped 10 bases and J dropped 7; count of bases not matched to a gene: 9. The CDR3 runs 15 residues. The CDR3 DNA reads TGTGCCACTTTGACTAGCGGGAGGAAGAAGAACATTCAGTACTTC. Its translation is CATLTSGRKKNIQYF.

The gene calls are TRBV7-9 and TRBJ2-6; D may be TRBD1 (6 bases). V lost 2 bases and J lost 0, with 14 bases in between. There are 18 residues in the CDR3. Germline V CDR1 and CDR2: SEHNR, FQNEAQ (reference sequence). The CDR3 is CASSLRGTFRSGANVLTF. The CDR3 DNA follows: TGTGCCAGCAGCTTACGTGGGACATTTCGCTCTGGGGCCAACGTCCTGACTTTC.

In this sample, this clonotype turned up many times. V gene TRBV7-2 combines with J gene TRBJ2-4, with no clear D. This CDR3 comprises 13 residues. CDR1 SGHTA and CDR2 FQGNSA come from the germline V gene. V gave up 1 base and J gave up 5 bases, with 6 bases separating them. The CDR3 DNA follows: TGTGCCAGCAGCTTAGACGGAGAAAACATTCAGTACTTC. Residues: CASSLDGENIQYF.

This clonotype was detected a few times. CDR3 nucleotides: TGCGCCAGCAGCCCAACAGGAAGTCTAGGAGACACCTTC. Its protein is CASSPTGSLGDTF. This sequence joins TRBV5-1 and TRBJ1-2; D possibly corresponds to TRBD1 (5 bases). V was shortened by 4 bases and J by 12 bases, with 19 bases between the two germline ends. Germline V lookup: CDR1 SGHRS, CDR2 YFSETQ. The CDR3 covers 13 residues.

V and J are TRBV6-2 or TRBV6-3 and TRBJ1-5, with a possible D match to TRBD1 (5 bases). V shed 6 bases and J shed 6 bases, with 21 bases lying between them. Germline V CDR1 and CDR2: MNHEY, SVGEGT. The CDR3 consists of 16 residues. The CDR3 here is CASSYVPGQGRQPQHF. CDR3 nucleotide sequence: TGTGCCAGCAGCTACGTCCCGGGGCAGGGACGTCAGCCCCAGCATTTT.

This chain uses TRBV9 with TRBJ2-5, with TRBD1 as a possible D gene (5 bases). V lost 0 bases, J lost 0 bases, and 6 bases lay in between. CDR3 length: 14 residues. CDR1 is SGDLS and CDR2 is YYNGEE in the germline V gene. As DNA, the CDR3 is TGTGCCAGCAGCGTAGAGGGGTACCAAGAGACCCAGTACTTC. It is translated as CASSVEGYQETQYF.

This clonotype was detected only a few times. The CDR3 bases are TGCGCCAGCAGCCAAGAAGGACAGGGTGGACGACCCCTCCACTTT. This encodes CASSQEGQGGRPLHF. The chain joins TRBV4-3 to TRBJ1-6; 8 bases are a match to TRBD1. The ends lost 0 bases at V and 12 bases at J; junction bases unmatched: 7. The V gene's germline CDR1 is LGHNA and CDR2 YSLEER. The CDR3 totals 15 residues.

This clonotype was seen at least ten times. The V gene is TRBV4-3, the J gene TRBJ1-2; 8 bases map to TRBD1. Germline CDR1 and CDR2: LGHNA and YSLEER. The CDR3 has 15 residues. J was trimmed by 5 bases and V by 3 bases; bases with no gene match: 8. DNA for the CDR3: TGCGCCAGCAGCCATACCGGACAGGGAGAGTATGGCTACACCTTC. This translates into CASSHTGQGEYGYTF.

This clonotype showed up many times. The rearrangement links TRBV12-3 or TRBV12-4 to TRBJ2-5; D not certain. V lost 2 bases and J 5 bases, leaving 6 bases between the germline ends. This CDR3 contains 12 residues. CDR3 in amino acids: CASSLNDETQYF. CDR3 DNA sequence: TGTGCCAGCAGTTTAAATGACGAGACCCAGTACTTC.

This sequence joins TRBV5-8 and TRBJ2-3, with 8 positions matching TRBD2. The CDR3 is 16 residues long. The germline CDR1 and CDR2 sequences are SGHTS and YDEGEE. V shed 4 bases and J 1 base; nucleotides not matched to a gene: 8. CDR3 sequence: CASSARLALRTDTQYF. The CDR3 DNA sequence: TGTGCCAGCAGCGCAAGACTAGCGTTGCGCACAGATACGCAGTATTTT.

The chain joins TRBV5-1 to TRBJ2-1, with D tentatively TRBD2 (6 bases). In germline, CDR1 is SGHRS, CDR2 YFSETQ. The CDR3 runs to 14 residues. The germline V and J ends were trimmed by 7 bases and 6 bases, with 17 bases remaining between them. The CDR3 loop is CASRRGNSGNEQFF. The DNA for the CDR3 is TGCGCCAGCCGTCGGGGGAACTCAGGCAATGAGCAGTTCTTC.

In DNA, the CDR3 is TGTGCCAGCAGTGTGGGGCGGGAGCAGAGAGATACGCAGTATTTT. Translating it yields CASSVGREQRDTQYF. V and J are TRBV2 and TRBJ2-3, with 7 bases fitting TRBD2. CDR1 is SNHLY and CDR2 is FYNNEI in the germline V gene. The CDR3 spans 15 residues. With V trimmed by 4 bases and J by 5 bases, 9 bases remained unmatched.

This clonotype has more than one count but fewer than ten. This chain uses TRBV11-3 with TRBJ1-1; 7 bases fit TRBD1. V shed 5 bases, J shed 6 bases, and the junction held 9 bases outside the gene matches. The CDR3 sequence is 14 residues long. CDR1 is SGHNT and CDR2 is YENEEA in the germline V gene. The CDR3 region has the DNA TGTGCCAGCAGCCAGGGACAGCCTAGGGCTGAAGCTTTCTTT. It specifies CASSQGQPRAEAFF.

This clonotype was seen repeatedly, ten times or more. This rearrangement joins TRBV12-3 or TRBV12-4 to TRBJ1-4, with a tentative D call TRBD1 (6 bases). V dropped 6 bases and J dropped 5 bases, with 16 bases sitting between them. The CDR3 length is 15 residues. The CDR3 sequence is CASRGDRRGNEKLFF. In DNA form, the CDR3 reads TGTGCCAGCAGAGGAGACAGGAGGGGAAATGAAAAACTGTTTTTT.

The chain links TRBV11-3 to TRBJ2-2; TRBD1 is a possible D gene (5 bases). The V gene's germline CDR1 is SGHNT and CDR2 YENEEA. V dropped 4 bases and J dropped 5 bases, with 11 bases sitting between them. The CDR3 consists of 14 residues. The CDR3 DNA reads TGTGCCAGCAGCTCGAGCAGGGAAACCGGGGAGCTGTTTTTT. It encodes CASSSSRETGELFF.

CDR3 region: CASSEVAGAHEQYV. The CDR3 nucleotides read TGTGCCAGCAGTGAGGTAGCGGGAGCGCACGAGCAGTACGTC. The chain links TRBV28 to TRBJ2-7; TRBD2 aligns across 9 bases. The CDR3 runs to 14 residues. Trimming took 5 bases from V and 5 from J; bases not matched to a gene: 7. The V gene's germline CDR1 is MDHEN and CDR2 SYDVKM.

The genes are TRBV12-3 or TRBV12-4 and TRBJ2-7; D possibly corresponds to TRBD1 (5 bases). This CDR3 region has 13 residues. V dropped 3 bases and J dropped 10 bases, with 16 bases sitting between them. This CDR3 reads CASSFDQGLNQYF. CDR3 sequence (DNA): TGTGCCAGCAGTTTCGATCAGGGTCTTAACCAGTACTTC.

The rearrangement uses TRBV19 and TRBJ2-1; TRBD2 agrees at 11 bases. V lost 6 bases to trimming and J lost 6 bases; unmatched junction nucleotides: 4. Germline CDR1 is LNHDA and CDR2 is SQIVND (reference sequence). This CDR3 has 14 residues. CDR3: CASRLAGAVNEQFF. The DNA for the CDR3 is TGTGCCAGTAGACTAGCGGGAGCCGTCAATGAGCAGTTCTTC.

V gene TRBV18 combines with J gene TRBJ1-1; no clear D. V lost 3 bases to trimming and J lost 2 bases, with 7 bases between them. Germline V lookup: CDR1 KGHSH, CDR2 LQKENI. The CDR3 spans 13 residues. Here the CDR3 reads CASSPRDNTEAFF. As DNA, the CDR3 is TGTGCCAGCTCACCGCGGGATAACACTGAAGCTTTCTTT. The full variable domain, rest sourced from reference TRBV18 and TRBJ1-1, is NAGVMQNPRHLVRRRGQEARLRCSPMKGHSHVYWYRQLPEEGLKFMVYLQKENIIDESGMPKERFSAEFPKEGPSILRIQQVVRGDSAAYFCASSPRDNTEAFFGQGTRLTVV.

This clonotype was recorded many times. This chain uses TRBV28 with TRBJ2-2, with 7 bases that match TRBD1. Germline assignment: CDR1 MDHEN and CDR2 SYDVKM. The trim removed 4 bases at V and 4 bases at J, leaving 9 bases unmatched. The CDR3 totals 16 residues. CDR3 amino acids: CASSSAEGQSTGELFF. The CDR3 DNA follows: TGTGCCAGCAGTTCTGCCGAGGGACAGTCCACCGGGGAGCTGTTTTTT.

The sample holds a few counts of this clonotype. The chain joins TRBV12-3 or TRBV12-4 to TRBJ2-1; no clear D gene. CDR3 size: 12 residues. The ends were cut back, 5 bases at V and 7 bases at J, with 9 bases in the middle. This CDR3 is CASSTVGNEQFF. The CDR3 coding sequence is TGTGCCAGCAGTACCGTAGGGAATGAGCAGTTCTTC.

CDR3 bases: TGTGCCAGCATTGGTACGGCCGCGAACACCGGGGAGCTGTTTTTT. Protein sequence: CASIGTAANTGELFF. This sequence joins TRBV28 and TRBJ2-2; D is unresolved. Trimming stripped 7 bases from V and 0 bases from J, with 12 bases between. From germline, CDR1 is MDHEN and CDR2 SYDVKM. The CDR3 sequence is 15 residues long. The full variable domain, rest sourced from reference TRBV28 and TRBJ2-2, is DVKVTQSSRYLVKRTGEKVFLECVQDMDHENMFWYRQDPGLGLRLIYFSYDVKMKEKGDIPEGYSVSREKKERFSLILESASTNQTSMYLCASIGTAANTGELFFGEGSRLTVL.

This clonotype has only a few counts. The chain joins TRBV4-1 to TRBJ1-2; 7 positions match TRBD1. There are 14 residues in the CDR3. Germline assignment: CDR1 MGHRA and CDR2 YSYEKL. With 3 bases clipped from V and 6 bases from J, the junction kept 7 bases outside the gene matches. CDR3 in DNA: TGCGCCAGCAGCCACCCTGACAGGGTAGATGGCTACACCTTC. Its protein is CASSHPDRVDGYTF.

This clonotype was detected many times. The genes are TRBV7-2 and TRBJ2-7; D might be TRBD1 or TRBD2, each matching 5 bases. Between the trimmed V and J ends, which lost 1 base and 6 bases, there was a span of 25 bases. This CDR3 region has 18 residues. Germline loops: CDR1 SGHTA, CDR2 FQGNSA. This chain's CDR3 is CASSLVPRRATRGLEQYF. In nucleotides, the CDR3 is TGTGCCAGCAGCTTAGTCCCTAGGCGGGCCACGAGGGGCCTCGAGCAGTACTTC.

This clonotype appeared many times. The rearrangement joins TRBV28 to TRBJ2-7, with 7 nucleotides matching TRBD2. Losses at the gene ends were 5 bases for V and 2 bases for J; bases not matched to a gene: 9. CDR3 length equals 15 residues. Looked up from germline, CDR1 is MDHEN and CDR2 is SYDVKM. CDR3 region: CASSLASGIAYEQYF. In DNA form, the CDR3 reads TGTGCCAGCAGTCTTGCTAGCGGCATAGCCTACGAGCAGTACTTC.

V gene TRBV20-1 combines with J gene TRBJ2-4; TRBD2 matches 7 bases. The CDR3 covers 15 residues. Looked up from germline, CDR1 is DFQATT and CDR2 is SNEGSKA (reference sequence). Trimming removed 0 bases from V and 6 bases from J; junction bases left unmatched: 8. CDR3 nucleotide sequence: TGCAGTGCTAGAGAGCCGGCGGGAGAAGGAAACATTCAGTACTTC. As protein: CSAREPAGEGNIQYF.

The rearrangement links TRBV4-1 to TRBJ2-7; D possibly matches TRBD1 or TRBD2 (6 bases each). The ends were cut back, 1 base at V and 5 bases at J, with 9 bases in the middle. This CDR3 spans 13 amino acids. The germline V gene has CDR1 MGHRA and CDR2 YSYEKL. The CDR3 sequence is CASSQGRGNEQYF. The CDR3 DNA is TGCGCCAGCAGCCAAGGGAGGGGGAACGAGCAGTACTTC.

This clonotype was found a few times. CDR3 sequence reads: CASSQEKREGIYEQYV. As DNA, the CDR3 is TGCGCCAGCAGCCAAGAAAAGCGGGAGGGCATCTACGAGCAGTACGTC. This chain uses TRBV4-1 with TRBJ2-7; 10 positions match TRBD2. The length of the CDR3 is 16 residues. V gave up 0 bases and J gave up 3 bases; unmatched junction bases: 5. Germline assignment: CDR1 MGHRA and CDR2 YSYEKL.

This clonotype was detected only a few times. This rearrangement joins TRBV5-1 to TRBJ2-1; D is ambiguous. The CDR3 covers 13 residues. CDR1 SGHRS and CDR2 YFSETQ come from the germline V gene. Trimming stripped 3 bases from V and 6 bases from J, with 10 bases between. CDR3 sequence (DNA): TGCGCCAGCAGCTACCAACCACTCAATGAGCAGTTCTTC. It encodes CASSYQPLNEQFF.